The sample holds many counts of the clone carrying this T cell receptor beta chain. In TCRdb, the 5' RACE reads were re-called with MiXCR into one record per CDR3 protein. In the table there are about 220,000 distinct CDR3 sequences, 7.5% of which are singletons. This entry belongs to a study of identical twins. The V gene's germline CDR1 is MNHEY and CDR2 SVGAGI. The CDR3 has 11 residues. Trimming removed 6 bases from V and 0 bases from J, with 2 bases in between. The same sample was also used in a study of yellow fever vaccine responses in identical twins.

This TCR derives from a woman under 30 in good health. Sequencing was carried out using memory (CD45RO+) T cells sorted from blood. The chain uses TRBV6-5 and TRBJ1-1; D is uncertain. The CDR3 DNA reads TGTGCCAGCAGGATGAACACTGAAGCTTTCTTT. This translates into CASRMNTEAFF.